This note documents a single T cell receptor (beta chain) sequence. No antigen is known for it. The time point is: sample taken at primary tumor resection. Material for sequencing was whole RNA from tumor, nontumor lung or frozen PBMC, left unsorted. V was clipped by 5 bases and J by 3 bases; unmatched bases: 2. The CDR3 contains 14 residues. The germline V gene has CDR1 SGHAT and CDR2 FQDESV (reference sequence). The data originate from a study of spatial heterogeneity in lung cancer. For the study at large: Raw-read counts averaged over ten per unique TCR and UMI combination.

Study results and limitations: Blood showed ubiquitous tumor TCRs more often at resection than at routine follow-up.

TCRdb processed the 5' RACE reads anew with MiXCR; each CDR3 protein has one entry. Of about 92,000 distinct CDR3 sequences in the sample, 12% were seen once. The chain links TRBV11-1 to TRBJ2-2, with 8 bases identical to TRBD1. This clonotype was sampled from a male donor with early-stage non-small cell lung cancer. The input for sequencing was PBMCs, taken at surgery. The CDR3 loop reads CASSMGQDTGELFF. CDR3 nucleotide sequence: TGTGCCAGCAGCATGGGACAGGACACCGGGGAGCTGTTTTTT.